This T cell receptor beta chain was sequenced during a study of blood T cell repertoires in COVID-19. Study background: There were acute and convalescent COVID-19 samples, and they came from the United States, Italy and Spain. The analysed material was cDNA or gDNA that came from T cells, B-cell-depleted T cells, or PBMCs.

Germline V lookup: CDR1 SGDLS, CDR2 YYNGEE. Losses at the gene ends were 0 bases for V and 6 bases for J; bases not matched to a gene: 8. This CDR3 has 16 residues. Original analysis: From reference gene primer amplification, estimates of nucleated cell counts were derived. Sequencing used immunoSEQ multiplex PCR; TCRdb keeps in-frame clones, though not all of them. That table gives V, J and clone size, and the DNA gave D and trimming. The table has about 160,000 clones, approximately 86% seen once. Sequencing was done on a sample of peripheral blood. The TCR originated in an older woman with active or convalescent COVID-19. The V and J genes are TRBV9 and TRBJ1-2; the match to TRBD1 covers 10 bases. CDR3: CASSVVGTGDRDGYTF. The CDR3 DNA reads TGTGCCAGCAGCGTAGTGGGGACAGGGGATCGTGATGGCTACACCTTC.